The 23 T cell receptor beta chains below all came from one sample that was sequenced in a study of CD4+ T cells in melanoma. Measured with immunoSEQ multiplex PCR; TCRdb has only the in-frame clones, and not every one. Altogether roughly 10,000 clones are present, around two thirds being singletons, with the ten largest covering less than 25%. The material sequenced was cells from a culture (not recorded whether cultured in vitro). These receptors all stem from a human donor with melanoma.

The chain couples TRBV7-8 to TRBJ2-7, with a possible D match to TRBD1 (5 bases). Trimming left V 0 bases short and J 3 bases short, with 9 bases between. The CDR3 length is 14 residues. CDR1 SGHVS and CDR2 FQNEAQ come from the germline V gene. Here the CDR3 reads CASSLARAIYEQYF. The CDR3 coding sequence is TGTGCCAGCAGCTTAGCCAGGGCGATCTACGAGCAGTACTTC. Based on the CDR3 plus reference TRBV7-8 and TRBJ2-7, the full variable domain is GAGVSQSPRYKVAKRGQDVALRCDPISGHVSLFWYQQALGQGPEFLTYFQNEAQLDKSGLPSDRFFAERPEGSVSTLKIQRTQQEDSAVYLCASSLARAIYEQYFGPGTRLTVT.

This rearrangement joins TRBV7-2 to TRBJ2-3; TRBD2 might be the D (5 bases). The V end lost 2 bases, the J end lost 3 bases, and 12 bases lay between the germline ends. The CDR3 covers 15 residues. Germline V gene sequence: CDR1 SGHTA, CDR2 FQGNSA. CDR3 sequence reads: CASSLQRLATDTQYF. The CDR3 DNA reads TGTGCCAGCAGCTTACAGCGGCTAGCTACAGATACGCAGTATTTT.

This clone appeared a few times. This chain links TRBV7-2 with TRBJ2-5; 7 nucleotides align to TRBD2. V gave up 3 bases and J gave up 5 bases; unmatched junction bases: 9. Germline V gene lookup returns CDR1 SGHTA and CDR2 FQGNSA. The CDR3 has 15 amino acids. CDR3 DNA sequence: TGTGCCAGCAGCTTCAAGACCCACGGGAGGGAGACCCAGTACTTC. It is translated as CASSFKTHGRETQYF.

As DNA, the CDR3 is TGTGCCAGCAGCCCAAAGGGTATCGGGGGAATAGAAGAGCAGTTCTTC. Protein sequence: CASSPKGIGGIEEQFF. The rearrangement uses TRBV7-3 and TRBJ2-1; tentatively, D is TRBD2 (6 bases). Trimming took off 5 bases at V and 10 bases at J, with 24 bases between the two ends. Germline-derived CDR1 and CDR2 are SGHTA and FQGTGA. The CDR3 consists of 16 residues.

The chain couples TRBV6-1 to TRBJ2-1; 12 positions match TRBD2. The V gene end was trimmed by 6 bases and the J gene end by 9 bases; junction bases not matched to a gene: 6. The CDR3 contains 14 residues. Per germline, CDR1 MNHNS and CDR2 SASEGT. CDR3 nucleotides: TGTGCCAGCAGGCTAGCGGGGGGGCAGGGTGAGCAGTTCTTC. Protein product: CASRLAGGQGEQFF.

The chain uses TRBV9 and TRBJ1-1; perhaps TRBD1 as D (5 bases). Between the trimmed V and J ends, which lost 3 bases and 1 base, there was a span of 13 bases. CDR1 SGDLS and CDR2 YYNGEE come from the germline V gene. This CDR3 spans 15 amino acids. CDR3 residues: CASSASGGPNTEAFF. The CDR3 coding sequence is TGTGCCAGCAGCGCGAGCGGGGGTCCGAACACTGAAGCTTTCTTT. Filled out from reference TRBV9 and TRBJ1-1, the complete variable domain reads DSGVTQTPKHLITATGQRVTLRCSPRSGDLSVYWYQQSLDQGLQFLIQYYNGEERAKGNILERFSAQQFPDLHSELNLSSLELGDSALYFCASSASGGPNTEAFFGQGTRLTVV.

V usage is TRBV2 and J usage is TRBJ2-7, with 8 bases lining up with TRBD1. V shed 10 bases, J shed 5 bases, and the junction held 13 bases outside the gene matches. CDR1 is SNHLY and CDR2 is FYNNEI in the germline V gene. This CDR3 contains 14 residues. As DNA, the CDR3 is TGTGCCACCACGGACAGGGACGTGTCGAACGAGCAGTACTTC. Amino acid sequence: CATTDRDVSNEQYF. Filled out from reference TRBV2 and TRBJ2-7, the complete variable domain reads EPEVTQTPSHQVTQMGQEVILRCVPISNHLYFYWYRQILGQKVEFLVSFYNNEISEKSEIFDDQFSVERPDGSNFTLKIRSTKLEDSAMYFCATTDRDVSNEQYFGPGTRLTVT.

The chain recombines TRBV4-1 with TRBJ2-7, with unresolved D. V was trimmed by 2 bases and J by 1 base, leaving 6 bases between them. The CDR3 is made up of 13 amino acids. From germline, CDR1 is MGHRA and CDR2 YSYEKL. CDR3 in amino acids: CASSQKRSYEQYF. In DNA form, the CDR3 reads TGCGCCAGCAGCCAAAAGAGATCCTACGAGCAGTACTTC.

This clone was observed a few times. The chain is built from TRBV4-1 and TRBJ2-2; 9 nucleotides line up with TRBD1. The germline gives CDR1 MGHRA, CDR2 YSYEKL. The CDR3 loop spans 17 amino acids. Unmatched junction bases numbered 7, after V lost 0 bases and J lost 5 bases. The CDR3 coding sequence is TGCGCCAGCAGCCAAGAAATCACCGGGACAGGGACCGGGGAGCTGTTTTTT. This translates into CASSQEITGTGTGELFF.

The chain uses TRBV7-8 and TRBJ1-5; possible D gene TRBD1, 5 bases. The germline gives CDR1 SGHVS, CDR2 FQNEAQ. The CDR3 contains 14 residues. V was trimmed by 10 bases and J by 3 bases, leaving 16 bases between them. The CDR3 spells CATIRRQFNQPQHF. CDR3 coding DNA: TGTGCCACGATTCGGCGACAGTTCAATCAGCCCCAGCATTTT.

This clone was seen a handful of times. The CDR3 region is CASRRTVSNQPQHF. For the CDR3, the DNA is TGTGCCAGTAGGAGGACAGTTAGCAATCAGCCCCAGCATTTT. The rearrangement joins TRBV19 to TRBJ1-5, with D maybe TRBD1 (6 bases). This CDR3 is built from 14 residues. Trimming shortened V by 6 bases and J by 0 bases, and 9 bases separated the two germline ends. Germline V gene lookup returns CDR1 LNHDA and CDR2 SQIVND (reference sequence).

This clone has just a few counts. The J gene is TRBJ1-4, the V gene TRBV30; the match to TRBD1 covers 7 bases. The CDR3 is 14 residues long. The ends lost 2 bases at V and 4 bases at J; junction bases unmatched: 4. Germline V gene lookup returns CDR1 GTSNPN and CDR2 SVGIG (reference sequence). The CDR3 DNA is TGTGCCTGGAGTCTGGGACAGAGTAATGAAAAACTGTTTTTT. This gives the protein CAWSLGQSNEKLFF.

This clone is large (0.1 to 1%) in the sample. The gene calls are TRBV2 and TRBJ1-1, with 9 bases that match TRBD1. The J segment lost 4 bases and the V segment lost 4 bases, leaving 7 bases of the junction unmatched. CDR1 and CDR2 (germline): SNHLY, FYNNEI. The CDR3 spans 15 residues. CDR3 region: CASSAEGQGTTEAFF. In DNA form, the CDR3 reads TGTGCCAGCAGTGCTGAGGGACAGGGCACCACTGAAGCTTTCTTT.

The chain carries TRBV5-4 and TRBJ1-2; the match to TRBD1 covers 7 bases. CDR3 size: 14 residues. With 4 bases clipped from V and 5 bases from J, the junction kept 8 bases outside the gene matches. Germline values: CDR1 SGHNT, CDR2 YYREEE (reference sequence). The CDR3 region is CASSDQGGRYGYTF. In DNA form, the CDR3 reads TGTGCCAGCAGCGATCAGGGGGGGAGGTATGGCTACACCTTC.

The V and J genes are TRBV27 and TRBJ2-3; a weak D match, TRBD2 (6 bases). V lost 1 base and J 3 bases, leaving 8 bases between the germline ends. Germline loops: CDR1 MNHEY, CDR2 SMNVEV (reference sequence). This CDR3 has 14 amino acids. The CDR3 DNA reads as TGTGCCAGCAGTTTATTCGGGAGTACAGATACGCAGTATTTT. Translation: CASSLFGSTDTQYF.

The chain couples TRBV6-1 to TRBJ1-5; D perhaps matches TRBD1 (6 bases). The V and J ends lost 0 bases and 2 bases respectively, with 11 bases between them. The CDR3 spans 16 residues. Per the germline V gene, CDR1 is MNHNS and CDR2 is SASEGT. CDR3 amino acids: CASSEARRTGNQPQHF. CDR3 DNA: TGTGCCAGCAGTGAAGCGCGTCGGACAGGCAATCAGCCCCAGCATTTT.

This clone was detected only once. This rearrangement joins TRBV2 to TRBJ1-5; TRBD1 might be the D (5 bases). Germline assignment: CDR1 SNHLY and CDR2 FYNNEI. The length of the CDR3 is 14 residues. Trimming took 6 bases from V and 3 from J, leaving 12 bases between them. The CDR3 is CASSGQSNNQPQHF. The CDR3 DNA follows: TGTGCCAGCAGCGGACAATCAAACAATCAGCCCCAGCATTTT. The full variable domain, its missing parts supplied by reference TRBV2 and TRBJ1-5, is EPEVTQTPSHQVTQMGQEVILRCVPISNHLYFYWYRQILGQKVEFLVSFYNNEISEKSEIFDDQFSVERPDGSNFTLKIRSTKLEDSAMYFCASSGQSNNQPQHFGDGTRLSIL.

V usage is TRBV29-1 and J usage is TRBJ2-3; no clear D gene. The CDR3 is made up of 12 amino acids. CDR1 SQVTM and CDR2 ANQGSEA come from the germline V gene. V lost 0 bases, J lost 6 bases, and 7 bases lay in between. CDR3 region: CSVEEFRDTQYF. The CDR3 DNA reads as TGCAGCGTTGAAGAGTTCAGGGATACGCAGTATTTT.

This chain links TRBV4-1 with TRBJ1-4; D unclear. The V end was cut by 4 bases, the J end by 0 bases, with 9 bases between. This CDR3 contains 15 residues. CDR1 and CDR2 (germline): MGHRA, YSYEKL. In DNA, the CDR3 is TGCGCCAGCAGCCCCCCATATGCAACTAATGAAAAACTGTTTTTT. Residues: CASSPPYATNEKLFF.

This clone was counted a few times. The rearrangement joins TRBV19 to TRBJ1-4; TRBD1 agrees at 11 bases. J was trimmed by 7 bases and V by 8 bases; bases with no gene match: 3. Germline assignment: CDR1 LNHDA and CDR2 SQIVND (reference sequence). The CDR3 contains 13 residues. The CDR3 region is CASGDRGGEKLFF. The CDR3 DNA is TGTGCCAGTGGGGACAGGGGGGGTGAAAAACTGTTTTTT.

The CDR3 region is CASSLGDNSPLHF. The CDR3 region has the DNA TGCGCCAGCAGCTTGGGTGATAATTCACCCCTCCACTTT. The chain couples TRBV5-1 to TRBJ1-6; no firm D call. Germline values: CDR1 SGHRS, CDR2 YFSETQ. Between the trimmed V and J ends, which lost 0 bases and 5 bases, there was a span of 3 bases. The CDR3 runs to 13 residues.

J is TRBJ2-5 and V is TRBV18, with 13 bases matching TRBD2. Looked up from germline, CDR1 is KGHSH and CDR2 is LQKENI. V shed 6 bases, J shed 7 bases, and the junction held 11 bases outside the gene matches. This CDR3 spans 16 amino acids. CDR3 coding DNA: TGTGCCAGCTCCCCGACTAGCGGGGGGCTACAATCGACCCAGTACTTC. As protein: CASSPTSGGLQSTQYF.

This chain links TRBV5-1 with TRBJ2-5, with D maybe TRBD2 (6 bases). The DNA end favors TRBJ2-7, so the J call may be wrong. Germline values: CDR1 SGHRS, CDR2 YFSETQ. The CDR3 extends over 15 amino acids. The CDR3 DNA is TGCGCCAGCAGCTTCGGGGGAAGGTCCTCCTACGAGCAGTACTTC. Translated, it gives CASSFGGRSSYEQYF.